The T cell receptor beta chain under discussion was sequenced for a study of shared clonotypes between healthy human individuals. Profiling relied on immunoSEQ multiplex PCR, and the TCRdb table lists in-frame clones only, not all of them. In the table there are 630,000 or so clones, about 98% of which are singletons. For this clone: Its matching antigen is unknown.

Study results and caveats: About 5% was the fraction of naive CD4 clonotypes found shared across several donors.

Germline CDR1 MNHEY, CDR2 SMNVEV (reference sequence). This CDR3 has 18 residues. Trimming took 3 bases from V and 10 from J, leaving 28 bases between them. CD45RO-negative CD8 cells positively selected for CCR7 made up the naive population, which excluded terminally differentiated effector memory CD45RA+ cells. V gene TRBV27 combines with J gene TRBJ2-1; D unclear. The TCR originated in a young man in good health. The specimen was naive CD8+ T cells sorted from blood. For the CDR3, the DNA is TGTGCCAGCAGTTTTCGGTCAATAGGTATTGCCCCCCAGAGCGAGCAGTTCTTC. As protein: CASSFRSIGIAPQSEQFF.